This T cell receptor beta chain originates from a study of cytomegalovirus exposure and HLA in healthy donors. The length of the CDR3 is 15 residues. Germline V gives CDR1 SGHTA, CDR2 FQGTGA. V lost 6 bases and J lost 7; bases outside the gene matches: 10. PCR was performed using 60 Vbeta and 13 Jbeta primers. Produced via immunoSEQ multiplex PCR; TCRdb's table is partial and in-frame only. The sample comprises 150,000 to 200,000 clones, about 81% of which are singletons, and 1.5% to 2% rests with the top ten. Sequencing was performed on PBMCs. J is TRBJ2-1 and V is TRBV7-3; TRBD1 agrees at 9 bases. The sequence was collected from a woman aged 18-30 years in good health and CMV-seronegative. This CDR3 is CASSATGGRVNEQFF. The DNA for the CDR3 is TGTGCCAGCAGTGCCACAGGGGGCAGGGTGAATGAGCAGTTCTTC.